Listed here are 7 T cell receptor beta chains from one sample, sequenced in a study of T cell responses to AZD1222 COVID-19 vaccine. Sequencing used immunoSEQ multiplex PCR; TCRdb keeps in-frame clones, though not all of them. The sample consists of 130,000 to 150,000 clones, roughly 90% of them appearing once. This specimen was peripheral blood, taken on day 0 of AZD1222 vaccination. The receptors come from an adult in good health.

The DNA of the CDR3 is TGTGCCAGCAGTGAAGACGATTTATGGACAGGGTTGTACAATGAGCAGTTCTTC. Its protein product is CASSEDDLWTGLYNEQFF. V is TRBV6-1 and J is TRBJ2-1, with 8 bases fitting TRBD1. There are 18 residues in the CDR3. J gave up 4 bases and V 1 base, and 12 bases lay outside the gene matches. Germline CDR1 and CDR2: MNHNS and SASEGT.

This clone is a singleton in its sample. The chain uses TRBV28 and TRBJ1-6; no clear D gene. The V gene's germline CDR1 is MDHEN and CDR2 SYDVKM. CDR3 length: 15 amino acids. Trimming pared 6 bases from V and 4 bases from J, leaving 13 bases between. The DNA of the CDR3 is TGTGCCAGCAGCCGACGCGGGGTATATAATTCACCCCTCCACTTT. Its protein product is CASSRRGVYNSPLHF.

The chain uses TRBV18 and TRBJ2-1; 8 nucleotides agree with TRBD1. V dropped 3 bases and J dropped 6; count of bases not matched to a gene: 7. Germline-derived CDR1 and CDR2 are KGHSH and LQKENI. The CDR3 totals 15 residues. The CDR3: CASSPIYGQGNEQFF. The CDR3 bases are TGTGCCAGCTCACCGATTTATGGACAGGGCAATGAGCAGTTCTTC. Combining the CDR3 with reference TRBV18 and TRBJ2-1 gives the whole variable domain NAGVMQNPRHLVRRRGQEARLRCSPMKGHSHVYWYRQLPEEGLKFMVYLQKENIIDESGMPKERFSAEFPKEGPSILRIQQVVRGDSAAYFCASSPIYGQGNEQFFGPGTRLTVL.

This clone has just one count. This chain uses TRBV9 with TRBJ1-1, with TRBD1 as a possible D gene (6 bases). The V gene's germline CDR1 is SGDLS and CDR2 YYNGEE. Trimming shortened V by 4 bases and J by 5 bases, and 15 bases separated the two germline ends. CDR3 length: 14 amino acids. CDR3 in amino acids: CASSPGGDNTEAFF. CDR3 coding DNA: TGTGCCAGCAGCCCGGGGGGGGACAATACTGAAGCTTTCTTT.

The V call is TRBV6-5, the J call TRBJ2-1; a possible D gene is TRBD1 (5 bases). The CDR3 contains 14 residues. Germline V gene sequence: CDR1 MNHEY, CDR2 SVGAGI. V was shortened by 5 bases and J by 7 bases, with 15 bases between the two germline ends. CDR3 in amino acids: CASSNWGDMNEQFF. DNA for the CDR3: TGTGCCAGCAGTAATTGGGGCGATATGAATGAGCAGTTCTTC.

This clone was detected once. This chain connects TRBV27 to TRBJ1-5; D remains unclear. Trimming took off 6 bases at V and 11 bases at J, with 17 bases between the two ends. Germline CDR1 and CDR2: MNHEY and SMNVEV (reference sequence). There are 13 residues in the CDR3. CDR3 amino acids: CASSQGYGSAQHF. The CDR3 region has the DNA TGTGCCAGCAGCCAAGGCTACGGGTCGGCCCAGCATTTT.

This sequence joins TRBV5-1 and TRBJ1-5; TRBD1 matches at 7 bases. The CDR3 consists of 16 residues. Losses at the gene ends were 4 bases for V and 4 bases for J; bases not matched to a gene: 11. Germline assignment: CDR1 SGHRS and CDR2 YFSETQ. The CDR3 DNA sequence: TGCGCCAGCAGCCTCCGCTTCCAGGGGGTAAATCAGCCCCAGCATTTT. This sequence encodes CASSLRFQGVNQPQHF.